This is a list of T cell receptor beta chains from one sample in a study of read filtering for tumor transcriptome and immune sequencing. MiXCR was run by TCRdb on the reads, yielding one entry per CDR3 protein. In the table there are around 20,000 distinct CDR3 sequences, around 21% of which are singletons. Sequences were obtained from a population of CD138-negative cells sorted from bone marrow. These receptors came from a donor at least 40 years old with multiple myeloma. CDR3s include the opening cysteine and the closing phenylalanine or tryptophan. D genes are given only for firm matches. Clone size is stated in some rows and not others, as once, few, many or a class when expanded.

D gene: NA
V gene: TRBV10-3
clone size: many
J gene: TRBJ2-2
CDR3 DNA: TGTGCCATCAGTGAAGGTCGTCCCAAAAACACCGGGGAGCTGTTTTTT
CDR3 protein: CAISEGRPKNTGELFF

D gene: NA
V gene: TRBV5-1
clone size: NA
J gene: TRBJ2-7
CDR3 DNA: TGCGCCAGCAGCTTGGATACGGCCTACGAGCAGTACTTC
CDR3 protein: CASSLDTAYEQYF

D gene: NA
V gene: TRBV29-1
clone size: NA
J gene: TRBJ2-6
CDR3 DNA: TGCAGCGTTCCGACAGGTGTAGACTCTGGGGCCAACGTCCTGACTTTC
CDR3 protein: CSVPTGVDSGANVLTF

D gene: NA
V gene: TRBV2
clone size: NA
J gene: TRBJ1-2
CDR3 DNA: TGTGCCAGCAGTGAAGCAGGGAGGACGGATTATTATGGCTACACCTTC
CDR3 protein: CASSEAGRTDYYGYTF

D gene: TRBD1
V gene: TRBV7-2
clone size: few
J gene: TRBJ1-2
CDR3 DNA: TGTGCCAGCAGTCAAGGGGCAGGGGGCAACTATGGCTACACCTTC
CDR3 protein: CASSQGAGGNYGYTF

D gene: TRBD2
V gene: TRBV5-1
clone size: many
J gene: TRBJ2-1
CDR3 DNA: TGCGCCAGCAGCTTGTTCACTAGCGCGGGCAATGAGCAGTTCTTC
CDR3 protein: CASSLFTSAGNEQFF

D gene: NA
V gene: TRBV5-5
clone size: NA
J gene: TRBJ2-1
CDR3 DNA: TGTGCCAGCAGCCCGAGCGGAGAGCAGTTCTTC
CDR3 protein: CASSPSGEQFF

D gene: NA
V gene: TRBV3-1
clone size: medium-sized
J gene: TRBJ2-1
CDR3 DNA: TGTGCCAGCAGCCAAGGTAACCACAATAACTACAATGAGCAGTTCTTC
CDR3 protein: CASSQGNHNNYNEQFF

D gene: NA
V gene: TRBV7-8
clone size: NA
J gene: TRBJ2-1
CDR3 DNA: TGTGCCAGCAGCTCTACAGGGATGACCTACAATGAGCAGTTCTTC
CDR3 protein: CASSSTGMTYNEQFF

D gene: NA
V gene: TRBV15
clone size: NA
J gene: TRBJ2-7
CDR3 DNA: TGTGCCACCAACATCGGGGGCAGCTCCTACGAGCAGTACTTC
CDR3 protein: CATNIGGSSYEQYF

D gene: NA
V gene: TRBV7-2
clone size: many
J gene: TRBJ2-3
CDR3 DNA: TGTGCCAGCAGCGAGGGTGGGGTAGATACGCAGTATTTT
CDR3 protein: CASSEGGVDTQYF

D gene: TRBD1
V gene: TRBV29-1
clone size: many
J gene: TRBJ2-7
CDR3 DNA: TGCAGCGTTGAAGATCCGCGGCAGGGGGAGAGCTACGAGCAGTACTTC
CDR3 protein: CSVEDPRQGESYEQYF

D gene: NA
V gene: TRBV5-5
clone size: many
J gene: TRBJ2-7
CDR3 DNA: TGTGCCAGCAGCTTGGGGGACGGCTCCTACGAGCAGTACTTC
CDR3 protein: CASSLGDGSYEQYF

D gene: NA
V gene: TRBV14
clone size: many
J gene: TRBJ2-1
CDR3 DNA: TGTGCCAGCAGCCAAGATGTAAGCGGCAATGAGCAGTTCTTC
CDR3 protein: CASSQDVSGNEQFF

D gene: NA
V gene: TRBV30
clone size: many
J gene: TRBJ2-7
CDR3 DNA: TGTGCCTGGAGTTCACCCTACGAGCAGTACTTC
CDR3 protein: CAWSSPYEQYF

D gene: TRBD2
V gene: TRBV28
clone size: many
J gene: TRBJ2-7
CDR3 DNA: TGTGCCAGCAGACGGACTAGCGGGTACTACGAGCAGTACTTC
CDR3 protein: CASRRTSGYYEQYF

D gene: NA
V gene: TRBV29-1
clone size: many
J gene: TRBJ2-1
CDR3 DNA: TGCAGCGTTGGGCGGTCCACCTACAATGAGCAGTTCTTC
CDR3 protein: CSVGRSTYNEQFF

D gene: NA
V gene: TRBV14
clone size: many
J gene: TRBJ2-1
CDR3 DNA: TGTGCCAGCAGCCAAGATTGGCAGGGTTTGATGAATGAGCAGTTCTTC
CDR3 protein: CASSQDWQGLMNEQFF

D gene: NA
V gene: TRBV27
clone size: many
J gene: TRBJ1-1
CDR3 DNA: TGTGCCAGCAGTTTTCAGGGAGGGGTTGAAGCTTTCTTT
CDR3 protein: CASSFQGGVEAFF

D gene: TRBD1
V gene: TRBV29-1
clone size: many
J gene: TRBJ2-7
CDR3 DNA: TGCAGCGTTACCGGGGCCGGGACAGGGGGACACGAGCAGTACTTC
CDR3 protein: CSVTGAGTGGHEQYF

D gene: NA
V gene: TRBV28
clone size: many
J gene: TRBJ2-5
CDR3 DNA: TGTGCCAGCAGTTTAACGTTACCCCAAGGGGAGACCCAGTACTTC
CDR3 protein: CASSLTLPQGETQYF

D gene: NA
V gene: TRBV6-1
clone size: many
J gene: TRBJ1-4
CDR3 DNA: TGTGCCAGCAGTGAAACTACAGCAACTAATGAAAAACTGTTTTTT
CDR3 protein: CASSETTATNEKLFF

D gene: TRBD1
V gene: TRBV18
clone size: NA
J gene: TRBJ2-1
CDR3 DNA: TGTGCCAGCTCACCGGAGACAGGGGGCGGTGAGCAGTTCTTC
CDR3 protein: CASSPETGGGEQFF

D gene: TRBD1
V gene: TRBV28
clone size: medium-sized
J gene: TRBJ2-7
CDR3 DNA: TGTGCCAGCAGTTTGACGGGACAGGGAACGGGGGAGCAGTACTTC
CDR3 protein: CASSLTGQGTGEQYF

D gene: TRBD1
V gene: TRBV28
clone size: many
J gene: TRBJ2-7
CDR3 DNA: TGTGCCAGCAGTTTACCAGGACAGGGCTACGAGCAGTACTTC
CDR3 protein: CASSLPGQGYEQYF

D gene: TRBD1
V gene: TRBV28
clone size: many
J gene: TRBJ1-4
CDR3 DNA: TGTGCCAGCAGTTTGGGACAGCCTAATGAAAAACTGTTTTTT
CDR3 protein: CASSLGQPNEKLFF

D gene: NA
V gene: TRBV4-2
clone size: few
J gene: TRBJ1-1
CDR3 DNA: TGTGCCAGCAGCCAAGATCAGGGGACATCTAGTGGGACTGAAGCTTTCTTT
CDR3 protein: CASSQDQGTSSGTEAFF

D gene: TRBD2
V gene: TRBV20-1
clone size: many
J gene: TRBJ2-7
CDR3 DNA: TGCAGTGCACTGCCCATAGCGGGAGGGCCATGGGAGCAGTACTTC
CDR3 protein: CSALPIAGGPWEQYF

D gene: TRBD2
V gene: TRBV5-1
clone size: NA
J gene: TRBJ2-1
CDR3 DNA: TGCGCCAGCAGCTTGGACGGGAGGGCCTATGAGCAGTTCTTC
CDR3 protein: CASSLDGRAYEQFF